This TCR beta chain was captured in a study of cytomegalovirus exposure and HLA in healthy donors. Study-wide results and caveats: A later analysis linked a missense variant in DCLRE1C to the trimming of TCR beta V and J genes. Among TCR beta chains of equal frequency, HLA-associated ones were more clonally expanded in a later analysis. Previously analyzed data showed that most TCR beta V segments were productive at a frequency of about 90% or about 30%. Among CMV-associated TCR beta chains, most appeared HLA-restricted in a later analysis.

Use of 60 Vbeta and 13 Jbeta primers characterized the PCR. Assay used: immunoSEQ multiplex PCR; TCRdb lists only in-frame clones, some missing. The sample holds tens of thousands of clones, around 66% seen once. Concerning this clone itself: Its antigen is undetermined.

V shed 3 bases and J 0 bases; nucleotides not matched to a gene: 3. CDR3 size: 16 residues. Germline lookup yields CDR1 LGHNA and CDR2 YSLEER. The sample taken for sequencing was PBMCs. The receptor was isolated from a man between 18 and 29 years old in good health and CMV-seronegative. The rearrangement uses TRBV4-3 and TRBJ2-1, with 9 bases fitting TRBD1. The CDR3, as DNA: TGCGCCAGCAGCCATGACAGGGGGAGCTCCTACAATGAGCAGTTCTTC. Its protein is CASSHDRGSSYNEQFF.